A single count supports the clone carrying this TCR beta chain. What it binds is unknown. This sample is drawn from a study of PD-1 blockade in classical Hodgkin lymphoma. Repertoires were generated with immunoSEQ multiplex PCR, while TCRdb's copy carries only in-frame clones and drops some. The sample yields tens of thousands of clones, 70% to 90% seen once. The germline V gene has CDR1 SEHNR and CDR2 FQNEAQ (reference sequence). The length of the CDR3 is 11 residues. V lost 6 bases, J lost 5 bases, and 8 bases lay in between. As for time point: cycle 4 day 1 (C4D1), after five to seven weeks of nivolumab. All trial patients relapsed after autologous stem cell transplantation. The study, taken as a whole, reports: Patients with an early start, nivolumab under 1 year after ASCT, were excluded.

This specimen consisted of peripheral blood mononuclear cells (PBMCs), obtained before the fourth cycle of nivolumab. The chain has TRBV7-9 and TRBJ2-7; TRBD2 is a possible D gene (6 bases). This TCR was recovered from a human donor with classical Hodgkin lymphoma. The DNA of the CDR3 is TGTGCCAGCAGGACGGGAGACGAGCAGTACTTC. It yields the protein CASRTGDEQYF. The entire variable domain, with the rest obtained from reference TRBV7-9 and TRBJ2-7, is as follows: DTGVSQNPRHKITKRGQNVTFRCDPISEHNRLYWYRQTLGQGPEFLTYFQNEAQLEKSRLLSDRFSAERPKGSFSTLEIQRTEQGDSAMYLCASRTGDEQYFGPGTRLTVT.